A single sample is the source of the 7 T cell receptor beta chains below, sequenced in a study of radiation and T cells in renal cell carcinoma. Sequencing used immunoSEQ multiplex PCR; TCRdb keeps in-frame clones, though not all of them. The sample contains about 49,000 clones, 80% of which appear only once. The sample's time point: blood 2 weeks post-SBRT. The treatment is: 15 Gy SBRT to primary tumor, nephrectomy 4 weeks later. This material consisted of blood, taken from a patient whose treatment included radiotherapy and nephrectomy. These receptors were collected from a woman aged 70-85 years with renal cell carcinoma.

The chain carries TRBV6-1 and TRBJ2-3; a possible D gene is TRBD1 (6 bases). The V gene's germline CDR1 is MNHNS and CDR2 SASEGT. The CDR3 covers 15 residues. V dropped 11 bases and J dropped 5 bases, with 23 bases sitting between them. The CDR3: CASGVSPSPGDTQYF. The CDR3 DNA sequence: TGTGCCTCAGGGGTGAGCCCGTCTCCCGGAGATACGCAGTATTTT.

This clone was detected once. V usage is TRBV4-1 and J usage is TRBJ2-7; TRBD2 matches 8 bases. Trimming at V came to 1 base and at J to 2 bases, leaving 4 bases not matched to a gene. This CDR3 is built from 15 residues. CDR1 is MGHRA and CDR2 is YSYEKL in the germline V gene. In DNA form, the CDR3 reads TGCGCCAGCAGCCAAGGCCTAGCGGGCCCCTACGAGCAGTACTTC. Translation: CASSQGLAGPYEQYF.

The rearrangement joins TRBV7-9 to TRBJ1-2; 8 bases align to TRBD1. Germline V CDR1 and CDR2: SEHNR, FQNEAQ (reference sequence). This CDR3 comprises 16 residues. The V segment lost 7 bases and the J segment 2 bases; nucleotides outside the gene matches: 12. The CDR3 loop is CASTQGAGLVNYGYTF. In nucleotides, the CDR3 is TGTGCCAGCACTCAGGGGGCAGGACTGGTCAACTATGGCTACACCTTC.

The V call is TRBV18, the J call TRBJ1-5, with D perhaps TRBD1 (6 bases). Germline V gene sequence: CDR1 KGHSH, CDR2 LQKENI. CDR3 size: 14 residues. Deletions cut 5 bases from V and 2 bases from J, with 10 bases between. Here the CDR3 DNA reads TGTGCCAGCTCAAACAGGGTTGGCAATCAGCCCCAGCATTTT. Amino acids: CASSNRVGNQPQHF. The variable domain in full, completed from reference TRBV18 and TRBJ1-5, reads NAGVMQNPRHLVRRRGQEARLRCSPMKGHSHVYWYRQLPEEGLKFMVYLQKENIIDESGMPKERFSAEFPKEGPSILRIQQVVRGDSAAYFCASSNRVGNQPQHFGDGTRLSIL.

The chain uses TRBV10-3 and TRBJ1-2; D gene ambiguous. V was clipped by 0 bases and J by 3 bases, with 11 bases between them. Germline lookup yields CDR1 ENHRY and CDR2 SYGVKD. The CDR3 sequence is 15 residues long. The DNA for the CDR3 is TGTGCCATCAGTGAGTCGGTTGGGGATCACTATGGCTACACCTTC. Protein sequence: CAISESVGDHYGYTF.

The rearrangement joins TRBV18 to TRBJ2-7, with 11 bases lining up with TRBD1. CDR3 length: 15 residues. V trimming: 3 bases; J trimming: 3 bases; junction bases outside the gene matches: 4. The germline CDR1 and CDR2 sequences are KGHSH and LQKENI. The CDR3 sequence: CASSPGTGGDYEQYF. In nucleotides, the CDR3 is TGTGCCAGCTCACCGGGGACAGGGGGGGACTACGAGCAGTACTTC. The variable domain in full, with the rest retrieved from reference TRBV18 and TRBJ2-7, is NAGVMQNPRHLVRRRGQEARLRCSPMKGHSHVYWYRQLPEEGLKFMVYLQKENIIDESGMPKERFSAEFPKEGPSILRIQQVVRGDSAAYFCASSPGTGGDYEQYFGPGTRLTVT.

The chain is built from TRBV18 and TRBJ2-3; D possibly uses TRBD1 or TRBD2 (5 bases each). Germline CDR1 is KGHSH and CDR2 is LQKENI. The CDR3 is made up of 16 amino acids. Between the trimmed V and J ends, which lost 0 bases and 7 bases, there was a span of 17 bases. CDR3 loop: CASSPPPGANGHTQYF. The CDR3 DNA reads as TGTGCCAGCTCACCACCCCCCGGGGCCAACGGGCATACGCAGTATTTT.